One and the same sample provided the 28 T cell receptor beta chains below, sequenced in a study of regulatory T cells in long-lasting Graves disease (dated by TCRdb to the early 2020s). Libraries were built with multiplex PCR. Instrument used: Illumina HiSeq 4000. TCR beta libraries were built with iRepertoire HTBI primers and Arm-PCR amplification of CDR3 regions. The public reads were reprocessed in TCRdb via fastp at Q25 and MiXCR, keeping in-frame beta chains. Identical CDR3 proteins give one entry, which carries the most common genes and DNA. The sample table shows 450,000 to 700,000 distinct CDR3 sequences, and about 14% are seen once. The ten largest clones add up to approximately 9.3% of the sample. Explained via the paper, the time point label denotes: newly diagnosed GD, antithyroid drugs for less than 3 months. RNA was extracted from PBMCs in TRIzol for both TCR sequencing and RNA sequencing.

In addition, the sample was reused for a study of T cells in Graves' hyperthyroidism and ophthalmopathy.

The sequenced sample was peripheral blood mononuclear cells (PBMCs), obtained at new diagnosis, from a patient treated with antithyroid drugs. These receptors were taken from a man under 40 with Graves disease. Donor details come from another sample of the same person, matched by shared clones.

This clonotype was detected many times. The chain couples TRBV5-1 to TRBJ2-7; 7 bases agree with TRBD2. The CDR3 contains 14 residues. Germline loops: CDR1 SGHRS, CDR2 YFSETQ. The J segment lost 7 bases and the V segment lost 3 bases, leaving 10 bases of the junction unmatched. CDR3 coding DNA: TGCGCCAGCAGCTCAAGAGGGGCAGCGGGGGAGCAGTACTTC. Translating gives CASSSRGAAGEQYF.

This rearrangement joins TRBV19 to TRBJ2-7; 15 bases are shared with TRBD2. Germline V gene lookup returns CDR1 LNHDA and CDR2 SQIVND (reference sequence). With V trimmed by 5 bases and J by 5 bases, 7 bases remained unmatched. This CDR3 is 16 amino acids long. The CDR3 reads CASSGTSGRPRDEQYF. The DNA of the CDR3 is TGTGCCAGTAGTGGGACTAGCGGGAGGCCTCGGGACGAGCAGTACTTC.

This clonotype was seen a handful of times. This chain uses TRBV11-2 with TRBJ1-5, with a tentative D call TRBD1 (5 bases). V was pared by 5 bases and J by 0 bases, with 17 bases between. The CDR3 length is 17 residues. Germline CDR1 is SGHAT and CDR2 is FQNNGV. CDR3: CASSQFGAGYSNQPQHF. The CDR3 region has the DNA TGTGCCAGCAGCCAGTTTGGGGCGGGTTATAGCAATCAGCCCCAGCATTTT.

The chain links TRBV3-1 to TRBJ2-5, with D uncertain. CDR3 length: 13 residues. Germline CDR1 and CDR2: LGHDT and YNNKEL (reference sequence). V gave up 4 bases and J gave up 5 bases, with 11 bases separating them. CDR3 amino acids: CASSLLRRETQYF. The CDR3 nucleotides are TGTGCCAGCAGCCTTCTGCGGCGGGAGACCCAGTACTTC.

This clonotype was observed many times. The V and J genes are TRBV24-1 and TRBJ2-7; 7 positions match TRBD1. After removal of 2 bases from V and 4 bases from J, the junction contained 1 base not matched to a gene. CDR1 is KGHDR and CDR2 is SFDVKD in the germline V gene. The CDR3 runs 13 residues. The DNA of the CDR3 is TGTGCCACCAGTGATTCGGGACAGTACGAGCAGTACTTC. Translation gives CATSDSGQYEQYF.

This clonotype was seen repeatedly, ten times or more. The chain employs TRBV6-1 and TRBJ2-1, with 12 bases that match TRBD2. This CDR3 spans 14 amino acids. The ends lost 8 bases at V and 6 bases at J; junction bases unmatched: 5. Germline V lookup: CDR1 MNHNS, CDR2 SASEGT. CDR3 residues: CASVRLAGVNEQFF. The CDR3 region has the DNA TGTGCCAGCGTACGACTAGCGGGAGTCAATGAGCAGTTCTTC.

This clonotype has only a few counts. Lacking the conserved final phenylalanine or tryptophan, this CDR3 likely reflects a read error. As DNA, the CDR3 is TGCAGCGTATCCCTAGCGGGAGTTTCCTACGAGCAGTACCTC. Protein sequence: CSVSLAGVSYEQYL. V gene TRBV29-1 combines with J gene TRBJ2-7, with 10 bases identical to TRBD2. V trimming: 6 bases; J trimming: 1 base; junction bases outside the gene matches: 6. CDR3 length: 14 amino acids. Germline assignment: CDR1 SQVTM and CDR2 ANQGSEA.

The chain has TRBV7-6 and TRBJ2-5; D unclear. This CDR3 region has 15 residues. Germline V lookup: CDR1 SGHVS, CDR2 FNYEAQ. V lost 5 bases to trimming and J lost 4 bases, with 17 bases between them. The CDR3, as DNA: TGTGCCAGCAGCCGAGACGGAGATAGGACAGAGACCCAGTACTTC. Its translation: CASSRDGDRTETQYF.

This clonotype showed up many times. The chain couples TRBV20-1 to TRBJ2-5; 7 nucleotides match TRBD2. The CDR3 contains 15 residues. The V gene end was trimmed by 5 bases and the J gene end by 4 bases; junction bases not matched to a gene: 13. CDR1 is DFQATT, CDR2 SNEGSKA, per germline (reference sequence). The CDR3 loop reads CSAGGGTLAGETQYF. The CDR3 bases are TGCAGTGCTGGGGGGGGGACTCTGGCGGGAGAGACCCAGTACTTC.

This clonotype came up many times. The V and J genes are TRBV27 and TRBJ1-2; the D is unclear. The CDR3 length is 11 residues. V was pared by 3 bases and J by 8 bases, with 7 bases between. Germline loops: CDR1 MNHEY, CDR2 SMNVEV (reference sequence). The CDR3 reads CASSFWEGYTF. In DNA, the CDR3 is TGTGCCAGCAGTTTTTGGGAAGGCTACACCTTC.

This clonotype was seen many times. The chain has TRBV2 and TRBJ2-3; no clear D. Trimming cost V 1 base and J 2 bases, with 19 bases left between them. Germline CDR1 reads SNHLY; CDR2 reads FYNNEI. The CDR3 consists of 18 residues. CDR3 amino acids: CASSEVYLAEYFTDTQYF. For the CDR3, the DNA is TGTGCCAGCAGTGAAGTCTATCTGGCGGAATATTTCACAGATACGCAGTATTTT. The entire variable domain, with the rest obtained from reference TRBV2 and TRBJ2-3, is as follows: EPEVTQTPSHQVTQMGQEVILRCVPISNHLYFYWYRQILGQKVEFLVSFYNNEISEKSEIFDDQFSVERPDGSNFTLKIRSTKLEDSAMYFCASSEVYLAEYFTDTQYFGPGTRLTVL.

This clonotype turned up a few times. The rearrangement joins TRBV24-1 to TRBJ2-7; D might be TRBD1 (6 bases). Trimming took 4 bases from V and 5 from J, leaving 17 bases between them. This CDR3 comprises 15 residues. CDR1 KGHDR and CDR2 SFDVKD come from the germline V gene. The CDR3 nucleotides are TGTGCCACCAGTGAGGGCCCCGGGACACTGAACGAGCAGTACTTC. Translating gives CATSEGPGTLNEQYF.

This clonotype was seen ten or more times. This chain uses TRBV29-1 with TRBJ2-7; 7 bases are a match to TRBD1. The V gene end was trimmed by 0 bases and the J gene end by 4 bases; junction bases not matched to a gene: 3. CDR1 and CDR2 (germline): SQVTM, ANQGSEA. The CDR3 spans 13 residues. The CDR3 spells CSVEDNRGYEQYF. The CDR3 DNA reads as TGCAGCGTTGAAGATAACAGGGGATACGAGCAGTACTTC.

The sample holds many counts of this clonotype. The chain uses TRBV28 and TRBJ1-1; D not resolved. The V end lost 5 bases, the J end lost 1 base, and 14 bases lay between the germline ends. This CDR3 is built from 15 residues. Germline V gene lookup returns CDR1 MDHEN and CDR2 SYDVKM. CDR3 DNA sequence: TGTGCCAGCAGTACCTCTCCGATTACGAACACTGAAGCTTTCTTT. Amino acid sequence: CASSTSPITNTEAFF.

This clonotype was recorded many times. V usage is TRBV27 and J usage is TRBJ2-1; 12 nucleotides align to TRBD1. The CDR3 contains 14 residues. V lost 2 bases, J lost 8 bases, and 1 base stayed unmatched. CDR1 and CDR2 from the germline V gene are MNHEY and SMNVEV (reference sequence). CDR3 sequence (DNA): TGTGCCAGCAGTTTAGGGACAGGGGGCTATGAGCAGTTCTTC. It specifies CASSLGTGGYEQFF.

This clonotype occurred many times. This chain connects TRBV7-8 to TRBJ2-7; 9 bases match TRBD1. V lost 7 bases to trimming and J lost 5 bases; unmatched junction nucleotides: 9. The CDR3 loop spans 14 amino acids. Germline CDR1 reads SGHVS; CDR2 reads FQNEAQ. CDR3 in amino acids: CASTRWTGVDEQYF. CDR3 nucleotide sequence: TGTGCCAGCACCCGATGGACAGGGGTTGACGAGCAGTACTTC.

In its sample, this clonotype was seen many times. The chain carries TRBV28 and TRBJ1-5; 8 bases fit TRBD1. The CDR3 totals 14 residues. From germline, CDR1 is MDHEN and CDR2 SYDVKM. The V and J ends lost 6 bases and 4 bases, in that order; junction bases with no gene match: 5. CDR3 loop: CASRPGGANQPQHF. The CDR3, as DNA: TGTGCCAGCAGACCAGGGGGCGCGAATCAGCCCCAGCATTTT.

This clonotype was counted a few times. The V gene is TRBV11-2, the J gene TRBJ2-4, with D unclear. V was clipped by 3 bases and J by 3 bases, with 6 bases between them. The germline V gene has CDR1 SGHAT and CDR2 FQNNGV. This CDR3 has 13 residues. The CDR3 loop is CASSFQVKNIQYF. In DNA, the CDR3 is TGTGCCAGCAGCTTTCAGGTCAAAAACATTCAGTACTTC.

This chain joins TRBV5-5 and TRBJ2-1; D unresolved. CDR1 and CDR2 (germline): SGHKS, YYEKEE (reference sequence). The ends were cut back, 2 bases at V and 0 bases at J, with 9 bases in the middle. The CDR3 is 15 residues long. CDR3 coding DNA: TGTGCCAGCAGCTTTGACACCGCCTCCTACAATGAGCAGTTCTTC. It encodes CASSFDTASYNEQFF.

This clonotype came up many times. CDR3 loop: CASSPPPGLAGGEQFF. The DNA of the CDR3 is TGTGCCAGCAGCCCCCCCCCGGGACTAGCGGGAGGGGAGCAGTTCTTC. This chain connects TRBV7-9 to TRBJ2-1, with 16 bases identical to TRBD2. Germline V CDR1 and CDR2: SEHNR, FQNEAQ (reference sequence). Trimming at V came to 5 bases and at J to 10 bases, leaving 8 bases not matched to a gene. The CDR3 is made up of 16 amino acids.

This clonotype was counted ten times or more. The V gene is TRBV5-1, the J gene TRBJ2-3; TRBD2 agrees at 7 bases. Germline loops: CDR1 SGHRS, CDR2 YFSETQ. Unmatched junction bases numbered 5, after V lost 4 bases and J lost 0 bases. This CDR3 contains 15 residues. CDR3 nucleotide sequence: TGCGCCAGCAGCCCTAGCGGAGTTAGCACAGATACGCAGTATTTT. It encodes CASSPSGVSTDTQYF.

This clonotype was recorded a few times. The V and J genes are TRBV12-3 or TRBV12-4 and TRBJ2-7; 8 positions agree with TRBD2. V lost 2 bases and J lost 4; bases outside the gene matches: 1. The CDR3 extends over 13 amino acids. The CDR3 is CASSLKRGYEQYF. CDR3 DNA: TGTGCCAGCAGTTTAAAGCGGGGGTACGAGCAGTACTTC.

This clonotype was counted ten times or more. The gene calls are TRBV6-4 and TRBJ2-3; D unresolved. V was cut by 0 bases and J by 2 bases, with 9 bases left in between. This CDR3 comprises 15 residues. Looked up from germline, CDR1 is MRHNA and CDR2 is SNTAGT. As DNA, the CDR3 is TGTGCCAGCAGTGACTCAGTGATCGCCACAGATACGCAGTATTTT. Encoded protein: CASSDSVIATDTQYF.

This clonotype has a count of ten or more. The chain carries TRBV12-3 or TRBV12-4 and TRBJ1-1; D ambiguous. CDR3 length: 14 residues. V was cut by 3 bases and J by 5 bases, with 13 bases left in between. DNA for the CDR3: TGTGCCAGCAGTTTTGGCGGGCTCGGAACTGAAGCTTTCTTT. Translated, it gives CASSFGGLGTEAFF.

This clonotype was counted many times. J is TRBJ1-4 and V is TRBV6-1; 9 bases map to TRBD1. The germline gives CDR1 MNHNS, CDR2 SASEGT. The CDR3 has 15 amino acids. Trimming at V came to 5 bases and at J to 5 bases, leaving 6 bases not matched to a gene. Here the CDR3 reads CASSPATGGNEKLFF. CDR3 DNA: TGTGCCAGCAGTCCTGCGACAGGGGGGAATGAAAAACTGTTTTTT.

The genes are TRBV27 and TRBJ2-7; TRBD2 aligns across 12 bases. Looked up from germline, CDR1 is MNHEY and CDR2 is SMNVEV (reference sequence). The V segment lost 6 bases and the J segment 0 bases; nucleotides outside the gene matches: 12. The CDR3 spans 18 residues. CDR3 sequence: CASRQTSGRAPSSYEQYF. CDR3 coding DNA: TGTGCCAGCAGGCAGACTAGCGGGAGAGCCCCTTCCTCCTACGAGCAGTACTTC.

V gene TRBV30 combines with J gene TRBJ2-1; D is undetermined. Per the germline V gene, CDR1 is GTSNPN and CDR2 is SVGIG (reference sequence). This CDR3 contains 15 residues. Trimming shortened V by 4 bases and J by 0 bases, and 13 bases separated the two germline ends. The CDR3: CAWTPSHSSYNEQFF. The CDR3 DNA is TGTGCCTGGACCCCGAGTCATAGCTCCTACAATGAGCAGTTCTTC.

In regard to this clonotype: Since a much larger clone is just one base distant, this may be a read error. The genes are TRBV6-2 or TRBV6-3 and TRBJ2-7; a possible D gene is TRBD1 (6 bases). The CDR3 length is 16 residues. From germline, CDR1 is MNHEY and CDR2 SVGEGT. Trimming shortened V by 5 bases and J by 2 bases, and 19 bases separated the two germline ends. CDR3 amino acids: CASSESSTGSPYEQYF. CDR3 in DNA: TGTGCCAGCAGTGAATCTTCTACAGGGAGCCCCTACGAGCAGTACTTC.